The 27 T cell receptor gamma chains in this list originate from one sample, sequenced in a study of gamma delta lymphoproliferative disorders and STAT genes. TCRdb re-called clones from the multiplex PCR reads via CATT. The sample lists about 1,200 gamma-chain clones; less than 10% were seen once. Genomic DNA from isolated PBMCs served as the sequencing template. The sample consisted of blood. Source of these receptors: a human donor with gamma-delta T-cell large granular lymphocyte leukemia.

This clone qualifies as medium-sized. The gene calls are TRGV3 and TRGJ1 or TRGJ2. CDR1 and CDR2 from the germline V gene are VTNTFY and YDVSTARD (reference sequence). This CDR3 is 13 amino acids long. J gave up 1 base and V 0 bases, and 0 bases lay outside the gene matches. DNA of the CDR3: TGTGCCACCTGGGACAGGAATTATTATAAGAAACTCTTT. It encodes CATWDRNYYKKLF.

This clone is medium-sized by share. The chain has TRGV3 and TRGJ1 or TRGJ2. This CDR3 is built from 11 residues. Germline V gives CDR1 VTNTFY, CDR2 YDVSTARD (reference sequence). With V trimmed by 3 bases and J by 4 bases, 0 bases remained unmatched. The CDR3 nucleotides read TGTGCCACCTGGGACTATTATAAGAAACTCTTT. Translating gives CATWDYYKKLF.

This clone is judged medium-sized. The chain uses TRGV11 and TRGJP. TRGV11 is assigned to the ORF class and has an uncertain function. The CDR3 loop spans 17 amino acids. V shed 2 bases and J 3 bases; nucleotides not matched to a gene: 1. CDR3 DNA sequence: TGTGCCTGCTGGATTAGGCTGCAAGAGTTGGGCAAAAAAATCAAGGTATTT. Its protein product is CACWIRLQELGKKIKVF.

V is TRGV4 and J is TRGJ1 or TRGJ2. This CDR3 is 13 amino acids long. Germline V gene data show CDR1 as EGSTGY and CDR2 as YDSYTSSV. V lost 4 bases to trimming and J lost 3 bases; unmatched junction nucleotides: 6. CDR3 region: CATWDGTYYKKLF. Written as DNA, the CDR3 is TGTGCCACCTGGGACGGGACTTATTATAAGAAACTCTTT.

This clone appeared a few times. Because the CDR3's place on the DNA is in doubt, the DNA is left out and the CDR3 is given as listed by TCRdb. J is TRGJP1 and V is TRGV11. TRGV11 is known as an ORF, though its function is uncertain. The CDR3 numbers 15 amino acids, ends counted. The CDR3 reads CTTVPAGLGGWFKIF.

The chain combines TRGV9 with TRGJ1 or TRGJ2. Germline CDR1 reads GITISATS; CDR2 reads ISYDGTV (reference sequence). The length of the CDR3 is 13 residues. Trimming cost V 2 bases and J 7 bases; bases outside gene matches: 8. CDR3 region: CALWEGRGYKKLF. The CDR3 region has the DNA TGTGCCTTGTGGGAGGGGCGGGGGTATAAGAAACTCTTT.

J is TRGJ1 or TRGJ2 and V is TRGV2. Germline V gene sequence: CDR1 EGSNGY, CDR2 YDSYNSKV. This CDR3 has 12 amino acids. After removal of 1 base from V and 8 bases from J, the junction contained 5 bases not matched to a gene. CDR3 amino acids: CATWDGTNKKLF. The CDR3 DNA sequence: TGTGCCACCTGGGACGGCACCAATAAGAAACTCTTT.

This clone is labeled as medium-sized. This chain connects TRGV2 to TRGJ1 or TRGJ2. The CDR3 runs 14 residues. The V gene end was trimmed by 6 bases and the J gene end by 1 base; junction bases not matched to a gene: 9. Per germline, CDR1 EGSNGY and CDR2 YDSYNSKV. This CDR3 reads CATWTHSNYYKKLF. The CDR3 DNA is TGTGCCACCTGGACCCATTCTAATTATTATAAGAAACTCTTT.

Relative to its sample, this clone is medium-sized. The V and J genes are TRGV5 and TRGJP1. Trimming cost V 2 bases and J 5 bases; bases outside gene matches: 5. CDR1 is VINAFY, CDR2 YDVSNSKD, per germline. CDR3 length equals 14 residues. This CDR3 reads CATWDTTTGWFKIF. The CDR3 region has the DNA TGTGCCACCTGGGACACCACAACTGGTTGGTTCAAGATATTT.

There are many counts of this clone. The CDR3 nucleotides are TGTGCCACCTGGGACGGGGCCCCCTATTATTATAAGAAACTCTTT. Its protein is CATWDGAPYYYKKLF. The gene calls are TRGV2 and TRGJ1 or TRGJ2. The trim removed 0 bases at V and 2 bases at J, leaving 7 bases unmatched. CDR1 is EGSNGY, CDR2 YDSYNSKV, per germline. The CDR3 runs 15 residues.

The chain carries TRGV8 and TRGJ1 or TRGJ2. Germline CDR1 VENAVY, CDR2 YDSYNSRV. Trimming at V came to 4 bases and at J to 0 bases, leaving 21 bases not matched to a gene. The CDR3 is made up of 19 amino acids. The chain's CDR3 is CATWEIIAWTYSNYYKKLF. The CDR3 bases are TGTGCCACCTGGGAGATCATAGCATGGACGTATTCGAATTATTATAAGAAACTCTTT.

This clone showed up just a few times. Because the CDR3's place on the DNA is in doubt, the DNA is left out and the CDR3 is given as listed by TCRdb. V usage is TRGV11 and J usage is TRGJ1 or TRGJ2. TRGV11 carries the ORF label, with uncertain function. The CDR3 spans 16 residues, counting both ends. The CDR3 spells CTTVPAGLGTKMRKLF.

The sample holds a few counts of this clone. The chain uses TRGV8 and TRGJ1 or TRGJ2. Germline assignment: CDR1 VENAVY and CDR2 YDSYNSRV. V dropped 1 base and J dropped 7; count of bases not matched to a gene: 4. This CDR3 is 12 amino acids long. Here the CDR3 reads CATWDRNYKKLF. The CDR3 coding sequence is TGTGCCACCTGGGATAGAAACTATAAGAAACTCTTT.

DNA for the CDR3: TGTGCCACCTGGGACGTTTATTATTATAAGAAACTCTTT. It yields the protein CATWDVYYYKKLF. V and J are TRGV2 and TRGJ1 or TRGJ2. J lost 2 bases, V lost 2 bases, and 3 bases had no gene match. In germline, CDR1 is EGSNGY, CDR2 YDSYNSKV. The CDR3 runs to 13 residues.

This clone has a handful of counts. Other nucleotide sequences from this sample produce the same CDR3. The genes are TRGV2 and TRGJ1 or TRGJ2. The CDR3 runs 13 residues. In germline, CDR1 is EGSNGY, CDR2 YDSYNSKV. The ends lost 0 bases at V and 7 bases at J; junction bases unmatched: 6. In DNA, the CDR3 is TGTGCCACCTGGGACGGGCCGAAATATAAGAAACTCTTT. Its protein product is CATWDGPKYKKLF.

In its sample, this clone was seen a few times. The rearrangement uses TRGV4 and TRGJ1 or TRGJ2. Losses at the gene ends were 5 bases for V and 6 bases for J; bases not matched to a gene: 10. This CDR3 is built from 13 residues. CDR1 is EGSTGY, CDR2 YDSYTSSV, per germline. This chain's CDR3 is CATWVLLCYKKLF. DNA of the CDR3: TGTGCCACCTGGGTACTCCTTTGTTATAAGAAACTCTTT.

There are a few counts of this clone. The gene calls are TRGV3 and TRGJ1 or TRGJ2. The CDR3 sequence is 13 residues long. The germline CDR1 and CDR2 sequences are VTNTFY and YDVSTARD (reference sequence). V gave up 0 bases and J gave up 3 bases; unmatched junction bases: 2. CDR3 in amino acids: CATWDRLYYKKLF. DNA for the CDR3: TGTGCCACCTGGGACAGGCTTTATTATAAGAAACTCTTT.

This clone is medium-sized (0.01 to 0.1%) by share. The chain employs TRGV5 and TRGJ1 or TRGJ2. This CDR3 is 11 amino acids long. Germline V gene data show CDR1 as VINAFY and CDR2 as YDVSNSKD. With 1 base clipped from V and 10 bases from J, the junction kept 4 bases outside the gene matches. DNA for the CDR3: TGTGCCACCTGGGACAGAGGAAAGAAACTCTTT. Residues: CATWDRGKKLF.

Comments on this clone: One end of the junction varies from germline; a read error may be responsible. Other DNA sequences from this sample encode an identical CDR3 as well. The chain recombines TRGV4 with TRGJ1 or TRGJ2. The germline CDR1 and CDR2 sequences are EGSTGY and YDSYTSSV. The CDR3 contains 10 residues. CDR3 region: CATWPHKKLF. CDR3 in DNA: TGTGCCACCTGGCCCCATAAGAAACTCTTC.

The chain links TRGV3 to TRGJ1 or TRGJ2. From germline, CDR1 is VTNTFY and CDR2 YDVSTARD (reference sequence). V was pared by 6 bases and J by 3 bases, with 14 bases of the junction left unmatched. This CDR3 has 15 residues. CDR3 DNA: TGTGCCACCTGGACCTCCAAGGAAGGTTATTATAAGAAACTCTTT. Amino acid sequence: CATWTSKEGYYKKLF.

Points on this clone: This clone may be a read error of a much larger clone one base away. The sample holds other DNA sequences that translate to the same CDR3. This rearrangement joins TRGV3 to TRGJP2. The germline gives CDR1 VTNTFY, CDR2 YDVSTARD (reference sequence). V shed 0 bases and J 2 bases; nucleotides not matched to a gene: 21. CDR3 size: 21 residues. CDR3 sequence (DNA): TGTGCCACCTGGGACAGGCCCGGGCCGTCTCCTTCATACAGTAGTGATTGGATCAAGACGTTT. Its protein is CATWDRPGPSPSYSSDWIKTF.

By its share, this clone is medium-sized (0.01 to 0.1%). Because the CDR3's place on the DNA is in doubt, the DNA is left out and the CDR3 is given as listed by TCRdb. The chain uses TRGV11 and TRGJ1 or TRGJ2. TRGV11 has ORF status, its function being uncertain. The CDR3 has 19 amino acids, counting both end residues. CDR3 amino acids: CTTVPAGLGTKGIYYKKLF.

Ten or more counts support this clone. The CDR3 reads CAAWDTYKKLF. CDR3 DNA sequence: TGTGCTGCGTGGGATACATATAAGAAACTCTTT. V gene TRGV10 combines with J gene TRGJ1 or TRGJ2. TRGV10 is an ORF for which the function is uncertain. The CDR3 totals 11 residues. The junction had 6 bases not matched to a gene; V was cut back by 8 bases and J by 7 bases.

This clone is judged medium-sized. The chain links TRGV9 to TRGJP1. This CDR3 is 14 amino acids long. V lost 2 bases, J lost 2 bases, and 2 bases stayed unmatched. CDR1 and CDR2 (germline): GITISATS, ISYDGTV (reference sequence). The CDR3 sequence is CALWEGTTGWFKIF. In nucleotides, the CDR3 is TGTGCCTTGTGGGAGGGCACCACTGGTTGGTTCAAGATATTT.

This clone was seen only a few times. This sequence joins TRGV3 and TRGJ1 or TRGJ2. This CDR3 spans 16 amino acids. V lost 0 bases, J lost 6 bases, and 14 bases stayed unmatched. Per the germline V gene, CDR1 is VTNTFY and CDR2 is YDVSTARD (reference sequence). The CDR3 nucleotides are TGTGCCACCTGGGACAGGCTAGGAATAGTGTGTTATAAGAAACTCTTT. Amino acids: CATWDRLGIVCYKKLF.

V usage is TRGV8 and J usage is TRGJ1 or TRGJ2. Trimming removed 3 bases from V and 3 bases from J; junction bases left unmatched: 14. The length of the CDR3 is 16 residues. Germline assignment: CDR1 VENAVY and CDR2 YDSYNSRV. As DNA, the CDR3 is TGTGCCACCTGGGATCGACAACCCATCCTTTATTATAAGAAACTCTTT. This codes for CATWDRQPILYYKKLF.

This clone was counted ten times or more. The CDR3 region is CATWDRIGYYKKLF. Written as DNA, the CDR3 is TGTGCCACCTGGGACAGGATTGGTTATTATAAGAAACTCTTT. The rearrangement links TRGV1 to TRGJ1 or TRGJ2. TRGV1 is an open reading frame whose function is uncertain. This CDR3 region has 14 residues. Trimming removed 0 bases from V and 3 bases from J; junction bases left unmatched: 5.